This T cell receptor beta chain was found in a study of shared clonotypes between healthy human individuals. Only in-frame clones appear in the TCRdb table, and some are missing; sequencing was by immunoSEQ multiplex PCR. The sample shows about 1.5 million clones, roughly 96% of them seen only once. In germline, CDR1 is MNHEY, CDR2 SVGAGI. The CDR3 consists of 16 residues. J lost 2 bases, V lost 0 bases, and 5 bases had no gene match. This receptor was obtained from a man in his thirties or forties in good health. This chain connects TRBV6-5 to TRBJ2-5, with 8 nucleotides matching TRBD1. The specimen was naive CD4+ T cells sorted from blood. Noted subset: CD45RA+ positively selected. The CDR3 nucleotides are TGTGCCAGCAGTTACTCGTGGGACAGGAGTCAAGAGACCCAGTACTTC. Translated, it gives CASSYSWDRSQETQYF.